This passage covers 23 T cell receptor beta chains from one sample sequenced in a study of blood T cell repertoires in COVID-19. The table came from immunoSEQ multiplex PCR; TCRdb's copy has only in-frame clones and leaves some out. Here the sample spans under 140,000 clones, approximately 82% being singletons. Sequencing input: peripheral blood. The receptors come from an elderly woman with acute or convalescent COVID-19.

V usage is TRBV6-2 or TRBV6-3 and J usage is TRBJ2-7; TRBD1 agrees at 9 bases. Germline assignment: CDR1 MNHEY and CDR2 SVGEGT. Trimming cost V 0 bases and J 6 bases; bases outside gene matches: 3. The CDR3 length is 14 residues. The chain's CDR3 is CASSYSGQGSEQYF. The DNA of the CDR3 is TGTGCCAGCAGTTACTCGGGACAGGGCTCCGAGCAGTACTTC.

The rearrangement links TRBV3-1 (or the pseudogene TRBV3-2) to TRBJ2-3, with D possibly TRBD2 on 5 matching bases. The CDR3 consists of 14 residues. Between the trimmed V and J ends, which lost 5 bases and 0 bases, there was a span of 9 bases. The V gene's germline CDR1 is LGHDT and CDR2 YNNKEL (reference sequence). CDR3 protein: CASSAGPSTDTQYF. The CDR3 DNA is TGTGCCAGCAGCGCGGGTCCGAGCACAGATACGCAGTATTTT.

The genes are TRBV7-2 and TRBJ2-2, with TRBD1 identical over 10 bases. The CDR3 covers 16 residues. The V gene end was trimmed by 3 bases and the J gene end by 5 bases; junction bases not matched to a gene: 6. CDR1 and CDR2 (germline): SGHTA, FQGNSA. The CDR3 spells CASSFGTGVKTGELFF. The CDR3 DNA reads TGTGCCAGCAGCTTCGGGACAGGGGTAAAAACCGGGGAGCTGTTTTTT.

CDR3 sequence: CASWSGSGNYGYTF. The CDR3 DNA sequence: TGCGCCAGCTGGTCGGGGTCGGGCAACTATGGCTACACCTTC. This chain connects TRBV5-1 to TRBJ1-2; no firm D call. Germline CDR1 SGHRS, CDR2 YFSETQ. V lost 7 bases and J 2 bases, leaving 15 bases between the germline ends. The CDR3 length is 14 residues. The whole variable domain, filled in from reference TRBV5-1 and TRBJ1-2, reads KAGVTQTPRYLIKTRGQQVTLSCSPISGHRSVSWYQQTPGQGLQFLFEYFSETQRNKGNFPGRFSGRQFSNSRSEMNVSTLELGDSALYLCASWSGSGNYGYTFGSGTRLTVV.

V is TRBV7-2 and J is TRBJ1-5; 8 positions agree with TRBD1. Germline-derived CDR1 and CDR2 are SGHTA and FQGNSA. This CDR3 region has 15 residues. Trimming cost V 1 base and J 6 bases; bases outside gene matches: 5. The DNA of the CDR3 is TGTGCCAGCAGCTTAGGGGGACAGGTCATTCAGCCCCAGCATTTT. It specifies CASSLGGQVIQPQHF.

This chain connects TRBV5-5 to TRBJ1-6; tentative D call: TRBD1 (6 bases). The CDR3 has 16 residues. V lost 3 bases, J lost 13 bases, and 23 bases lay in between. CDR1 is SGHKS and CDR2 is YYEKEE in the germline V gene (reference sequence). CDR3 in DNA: TGTGCCAGCAGCTCTGGCAGGGGTAATGTCCTCGAGCCCCTCCACTTT. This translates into CASSSGRGNVLEPLHF.

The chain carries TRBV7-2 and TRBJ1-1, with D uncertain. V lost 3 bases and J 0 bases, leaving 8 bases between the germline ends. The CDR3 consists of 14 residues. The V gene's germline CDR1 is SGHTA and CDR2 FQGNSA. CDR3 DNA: TGTGCCAGCAGCTTCCACAGCTTGAACACTGAAGCTTTCTTT. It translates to CASSFHSLNTEAFF.

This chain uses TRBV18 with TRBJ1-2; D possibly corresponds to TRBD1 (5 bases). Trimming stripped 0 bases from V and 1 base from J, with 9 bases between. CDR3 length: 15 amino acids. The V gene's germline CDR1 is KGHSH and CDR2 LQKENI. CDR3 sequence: CASSPPGRGNYGYTF. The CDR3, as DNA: TGTGCCAGCTCACCACCTGGGAGGGGTAACTATGGCTACACCTTC.

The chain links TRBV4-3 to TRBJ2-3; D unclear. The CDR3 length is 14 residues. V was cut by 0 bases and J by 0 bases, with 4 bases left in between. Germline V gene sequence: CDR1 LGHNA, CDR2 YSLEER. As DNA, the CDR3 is TGCGCCAGCAGCCAAGAGACTAGCACAGATACGCAGTATTTT. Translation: CASSQETSTDTQYF.

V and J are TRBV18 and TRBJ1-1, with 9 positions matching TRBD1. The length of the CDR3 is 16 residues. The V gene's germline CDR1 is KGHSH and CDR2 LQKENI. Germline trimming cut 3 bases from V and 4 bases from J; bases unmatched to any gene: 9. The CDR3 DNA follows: TGTGCCAGCTCACCCCCCTGGGACAGGGTGGGCACTGAAGCTTTCTTT. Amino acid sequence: CASSPPWDRVGTEAFF.

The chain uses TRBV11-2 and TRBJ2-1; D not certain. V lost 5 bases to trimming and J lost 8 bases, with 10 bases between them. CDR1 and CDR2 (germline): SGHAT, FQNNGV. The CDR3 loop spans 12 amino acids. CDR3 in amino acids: CASSQDQHEQFF. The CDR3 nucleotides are TGTGCCAGCAGCCAGGATCAGCATGAGCAGTTCTTC.

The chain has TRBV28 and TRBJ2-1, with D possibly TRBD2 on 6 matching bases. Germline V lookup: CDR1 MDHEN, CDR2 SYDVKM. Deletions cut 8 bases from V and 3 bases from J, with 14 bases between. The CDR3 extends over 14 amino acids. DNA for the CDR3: TGTGCCAGCCGCGGGACGGACATCTACAATGAGCAGTTCTTC. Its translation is CASRGTDIYNEQFF.

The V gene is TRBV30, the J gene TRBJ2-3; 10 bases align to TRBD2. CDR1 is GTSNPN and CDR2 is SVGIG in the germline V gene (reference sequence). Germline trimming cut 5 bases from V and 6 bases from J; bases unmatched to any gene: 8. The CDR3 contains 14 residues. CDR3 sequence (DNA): TGTGCCTGGGGCCCGGGACTAGCGTCGGATACGCAGTATTTT. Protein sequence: CAWGPGLASDTQYF. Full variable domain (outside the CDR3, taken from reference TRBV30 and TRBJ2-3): SQTIHQWPATLVQPVGSPLSLECTVEGTSNPNLYWYRQAAGRGLQLLFYSVGIGQISSEVPQNLSASRPQDRQFILSSKKLLLSDSGFYLCAWGPGLASDTQYFGPGTRLTVL.

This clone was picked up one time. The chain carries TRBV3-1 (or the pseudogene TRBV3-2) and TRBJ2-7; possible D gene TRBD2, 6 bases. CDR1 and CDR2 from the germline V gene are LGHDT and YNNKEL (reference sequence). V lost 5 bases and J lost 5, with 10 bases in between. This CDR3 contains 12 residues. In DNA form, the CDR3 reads TGTGCCAGCAGCAGGGCGGGAAACGAGCAGTACTTC. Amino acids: CASSRAGNEQYF.

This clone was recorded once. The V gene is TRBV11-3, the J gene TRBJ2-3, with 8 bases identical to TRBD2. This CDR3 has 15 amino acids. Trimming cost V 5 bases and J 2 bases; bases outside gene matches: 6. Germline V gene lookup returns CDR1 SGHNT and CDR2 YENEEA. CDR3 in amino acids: CASSLLAGNTDTQYF. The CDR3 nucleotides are TGTGCCAGCAGCCTATTAGCGGGGAACACAGATACGCAGTATTTT.

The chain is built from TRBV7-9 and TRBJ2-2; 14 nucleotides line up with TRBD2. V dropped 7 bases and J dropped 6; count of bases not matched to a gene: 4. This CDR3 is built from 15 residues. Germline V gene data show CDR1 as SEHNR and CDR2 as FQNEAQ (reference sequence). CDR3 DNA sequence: TGTGCCAGCACCGGGACTAGCGGGAGACCCGGGGAGCTGTTTTTT. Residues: CASTGTSGRPGELFF.

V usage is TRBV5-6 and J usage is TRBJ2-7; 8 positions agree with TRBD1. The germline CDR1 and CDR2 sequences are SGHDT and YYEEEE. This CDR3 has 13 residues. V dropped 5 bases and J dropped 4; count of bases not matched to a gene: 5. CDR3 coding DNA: TGTGCCAGCAGATCACAGGGGGGATACGAGCAGTACTTC. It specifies CASRSQGGYEQYF.

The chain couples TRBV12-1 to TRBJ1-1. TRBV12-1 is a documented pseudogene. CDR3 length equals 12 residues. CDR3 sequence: CASSSPTNEAFF. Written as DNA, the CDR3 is TGTGCCAGCAGTTCACCTACTAATGAAGCTTTCTTT.

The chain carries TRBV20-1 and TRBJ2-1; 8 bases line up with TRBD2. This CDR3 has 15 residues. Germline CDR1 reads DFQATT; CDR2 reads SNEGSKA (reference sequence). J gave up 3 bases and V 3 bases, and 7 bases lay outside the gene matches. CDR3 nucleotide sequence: TGCAGTGCTAGTAGCGGGAAGGGCCGCTACAATGAGCAGTTCTTC. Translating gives CSASSGKGRYNEQFF.

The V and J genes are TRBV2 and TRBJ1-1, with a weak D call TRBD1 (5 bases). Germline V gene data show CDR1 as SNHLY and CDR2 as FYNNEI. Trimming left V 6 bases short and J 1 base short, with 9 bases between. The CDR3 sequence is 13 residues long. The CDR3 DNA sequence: TGTGCCAGCAGGGTGACAGCGAACACTGAAGCTTTCTTT. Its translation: CASRVTANTEAFF.

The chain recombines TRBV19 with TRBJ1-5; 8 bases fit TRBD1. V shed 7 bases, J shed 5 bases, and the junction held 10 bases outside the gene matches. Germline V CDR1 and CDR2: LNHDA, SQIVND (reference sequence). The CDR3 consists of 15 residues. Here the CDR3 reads CASMSLGQGYQPQHF. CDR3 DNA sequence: TGTGCCAGTATGTCCCTAGGACAGGGCTATCAGCCCCAGCATTTT.

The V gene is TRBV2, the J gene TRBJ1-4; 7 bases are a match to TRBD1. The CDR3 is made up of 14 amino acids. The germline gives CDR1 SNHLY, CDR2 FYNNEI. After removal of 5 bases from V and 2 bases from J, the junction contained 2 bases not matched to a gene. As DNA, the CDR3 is TGTGCCAGCAGTAAGGACAGGACTAATGAAAAACTGTTTTTT. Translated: CASSKDRTNEKLFF.

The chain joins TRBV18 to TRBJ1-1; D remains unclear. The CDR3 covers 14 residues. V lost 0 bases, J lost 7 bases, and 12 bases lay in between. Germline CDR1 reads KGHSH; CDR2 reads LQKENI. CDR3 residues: CASSPPNPVREAFF. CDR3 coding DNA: TGTGCCAGCTCACCACCGAATCCTGTGCGTGAAGCTTTCTTT.